This entry describes one TCR beta chain. What this receptor recognizes is not known. No base quality information exists; no much larger clone differs at one position. These data come from a study of a mutant IDH1 vaccine in newly diagnosed glioma (dated by TCRdb to 2020 to 2023). Concerning the study at large: Eight vaccinations were administered to patients in weeks 1, 3, 5, 7, 11, 15, 19 and 23, corresponding to visits V03 through V10. In the chemotherapy-containing groups, vaccination started alongside temozolomide cycles, whereas in patients who had radiotherapy alone it started 4-6 weeks after radiotherapy. Of the roughly 30 treated patients, 62.5% were male and about 40% were female, and the mean age was roughly 38 years. Before enrollment, patients had received standard therapy of radiotherapy alone, temozolomide alone, or radiochemotherapy with temozolomide; most received the combination. Peripheral blood samples were drawn at six visits, namely V03 (baseline), V05, V07, V10, V12 and V13. Longitudinal TCRB deep sequencing was performed for fewer than 30 treated patients wherever samples were available for exploratory analyses. Results the study describes overall, beyond this receptor: According to the authors, sample limitations meant that analyses of patient blood samples could not be reproduced. Selection of PBMC samples for TCRB deep sequencing was based on availability. Immune responses induced by the vaccine were seen in over 90% of patients across multiple MHC alleles. Changes in the top peripheral T cell clonotypes picked up by TCRB sequencing did not appear to be linked to pseudoprogression.

The library came from the immunoSEQ multiplex PCR assay. Rearranged TCR beta chain sequences were amplified using the hsTCRB Kit according to the manufacturer's protocol. Sequencing of TCRB libraries was carried out on an Illumina MiSeq. Per the original workflow: The proprietary platform of the kit vendor was used for demultiplexing, trimming and gene mapping. The clones in this table, taken by TCRdb from immuneACCESS, are in-frame only. Not every clone is retained; where verified, under half of the shortfall comes from an unresolved V gene, and the cause of the rest is unknown. The D gene and trimming were derived from the DNA, and the V and J assignments and clone size from that table. The sample table contains tens of thousands of clones; only one count was recorded for 82% of them. 3% to 3.5% of the sample is in the top ten clones. The meaning of the sample's time point label: week 5, during vaccination. Each vaccine dose, consisting of 300 ug of a 20-mer mutant IDH1 peptide in Montanide, was administered subcutaneously with topical imiquimod. Donors had newly diagnosed WHO grade 3 or 4 IDH1-mutant astrocytomas with loss of nuclear ATRX. The samples were drawn from NOA16, a multicentre, single-arm, open-label phase I trial in Germany that tested a mutant IDH1 peptide vaccine in humans for the first time. The DNeasy Blood and Tissue Kit was used to extract genomic DNA from EDTA blood for TCRB sequencing.

The sequencing here drew on PBMCs, taken from a glioma patient whose treatment included an IDH1 peptide vaccine. The TCR comes from a woman aged 18-29 years with glioma. Some clones in this sample may be carry-over from other donors' samples.

At the DNA level, the sequence is TGCGCCAGCAGCTTGGGGAGGAACACTGAAGCTTTCTTT. This codes for CASSLGRNTEAFF. This receptor chain uses TRBV5-1 and TRBJ1-1; the D gene identity is not certain. CDR1 SGHRS and CDR2 YFSETQ are derived from the germline V gene. A distance of 4 bases separates the germline ends of V and J, which lose 0 bases and 1 base respectively. Reading from cysteine to phenylalanine, the CDR3 counts 13 amino acids. Only CDR3 DNA remains: 39 bases, in frame from the first base.